A single sample is the source of the 2 T cell receptor beta chains below, sequenced in a study of cytomegalovirus exposure and HLA in healthy donors. TCRdb's copy holds only in-frame clones and misses some; the assay was immunoSEQ multiplex PCR. The data contain 150,000 to 250,000 clones, 75% to 85% of them seen just once; the ten biggest clones take up roughly an eighth. Sequenced sample: PBMCs. These TCRs come from a woman younger than 45 in good health and CMV-seropositive.

V usage is TRBV11-2 and J usage is TRBJ1-1, with D perhaps matching TRBD1 (5 bases). V was clipped by 3 bases and J by 1 base, with 9 bases between them. Germline loops: CDR1 SGHAT, CDR2 FQNNGV. This CDR3 contains 14 residues. The CDR3 region has the DNA TGTGCCAGCAGCTTGCAGGGCGGGAACACTGAAGCTTTCTTT. Its protein is CASSLQGGNTEAFF.

The chain links TRBV27 to TRBJ1-2; 8 bases align to TRBD1. Germline CDR1 MNHEY, CDR2 SMNVEV (reference sequence). V gave up 4 bases and J gave up 3 bases; unmatched junction bases: 10. The CDR3 totals 16 residues. The CDR3 bases are TGTGCCAGCAGTTCCATGGGACAGGCCTTCTACTATGGCTACACCTTC. Protein product: CASSSMGQAFYYGYTF.